This T cell receptor beta chain derives from a study of identifying expanded T cells in peripheral blood (dated by TCRdb to about 2019). As for the study more broadly: Separate aliquots of the same genomic DNA pool were sequenced to produce technical replicates, and four replicates were compared in pairs.

The germline V gene gives CDR1 as MNHNS and CDR2 as SASEGT. Ends trimmed: V by 5 bases, J by 9 bases; bases unmatched to a gene: 9. There are 13 amino acids in the CDR3, from cysteine to phenylalanine inclusive. The kept DNA is CDR3 alone, 39 bases in frame from the first base. During the collection period, no immune events, such as infections, were documented for the healthy donors. Blood repertoires from healthy donors were used as a training cohort for calibrating time-dependent variance in a beta-binomial model of differential abundance of T-cell clones. The training cohort was composed of some ten healthy donors, 3 female and 7 male. Donor ages ranged from roughly 29 to 64 years, with an average of around 43 years. Whole blood was collected from each healthy donor at three time points spaced approximately 2 weeks apart and obtained from a commercial supplier. For immunosequencing, genomic DNA was extracted from whole blood that had not been sorted.

The immunoSEQ Assay, which uses bias-controlled multiplex PCR amplification of genomic DNA, was used to profile TCRbeta CDR3 regions. Concerning the study's data processing: To quantify the absolute abundance of each unique TCRbeta CDR3 region, the sequences were collapsed and filtered. Differential abundance was tested with a binomial (Fisher-equivalent) model and with a beta-binomial model adding time-dependent variance fitted from healthy donors. Any clone with fewer than 5 combined templates was excluded, and a clone was called differentially abundant if its Benjamini-Hochberg FDR was below 0.01. In the beta-binomial model, variance was expressed as a function of the total template count across the two samples, in the form v = (b*log(k)+a)^2. The immuneACCESS repertoire file appears here via TCRdb, limited to in-frame rearrangements. These files lack a portion of the clones; in checked studies, under half of the deficit traces to unresolved V genes, and the cause of the others is not known. The V and J calls and clone size were taken over from that table, and D and trimming were inferred from the DNA. Counted in this sample were tens of thousands of clones; over 80% of them appeared once. In total, the top ten clones hold about a fifth of the sample.

What the study reported, not specific to this receptor: Around 1.2 differentially abundant clones were flagged by the binomial model between technical replicates, whereas about 15 and 18 were flagged over around two weeks and four weeks, respectively. Across all healthy-donor time intervals, the beta-binomial model significantly lowered both the number of clones called differentially abundant and the false-positive rate. For all healthy donors, the variance in clone template counts between approximately 2-week samples rose significantly as total template count increased. The authors expected that biological variance in healthy repertoires might rise further over much longer intervals, such as months to years.

As to this clone: Its binding antigen is unknown. Base qualities are not provided; no much larger clone lies one nucleotide away.

The sample was blood. The V and J genes are TRBV6-1 and TRBJ2-5; the central 7 bases match TRBD1. The receptor was isolated from a person between 18 and 75 years old in good health. The DNA sequence follows: TGTGCCAGCAGTACGCGACAGGGTATGGCCCAGTACTTC. Its protein reads: CASSTRQGMAQYF.